The 25 T cell receptor beta chains in this list originate from one sample, sequenced in a study of T cells in Graves' hyperthyroidism and ophthalmopathy (dated by TCRdb to about 2019). The library was generated by multiplex PCR. The sample was run on an Illumina HiSeq 2000. TCR beta CDR3 regions were amplified from RNA transcripts. The TCR CDR3 was subjected to a first round of RT-PCR using the HTBI primer set and the Qiagen OneStep RT-PCR kit. TCRdb handled the public reads itself, with Q25 trimming in fastp and clone calling in MiXCR, and kept productive beta chains. Records with the same CDR3 protein are collapsed into one entry carrying the most frequent genes and DNA. The sample table lists nearly 600,000 distinct CDR3 sequences, more than 11% of them with a count of one. The top ten constitute approximately 5.7% of the sample. Source material: blood. Receptors originate from a woman in her twenties or thirties with Graves' hyperthyroidism that later progressed to Graves' ophthalmopathy.

This clonotype has at least ten counts. The chain links TRBV7-2 to TRBJ2-7; D remains unclear. Per germline, CDR1 SGHTA and CDR2 FQGNSA. Trimming removed 0 bases at V and 2 bases at J, with 8 bases between. The CDR3 consists of 14 residues. CDR3 region: CASSLARATYEQYF. The CDR3 bases are TGTGCCAGCAGCTTAGCGCGCGCAACCTACGAGCAGTACTTC.

This clonotype was detected ten times or more. The chain is built from TRBV6-2 or TRBV6-3 and TRBJ2-1, with D unclear. The CDR3 consists of 14 residues. V was pared by 5 bases and J by 9 bases, with 17 bases between. Germline CDR1 reads MNHEY; CDR2 reads SVGEGT. In DNA form, the CDR3 reads TGTGCCAGCAGTGGCCCCATTTCGGTTGCTGAGCAGTTCTTC. Protein: CASSGPISVAEQFF.

The CDR3 spells CASSYAGGYSNQPQHF. CDR3 nucleotides: TGTGCCAGCAGTTACGCAGGGGGCTATAGCAATCAGCCCCAGCATTTT. The rearrangement uses TRBV6-5 and TRBJ1-5; TRBD1 matches 8 bases. The ends lost 2 bases at V and 0 bases at J; junction bases unmatched: 3. Germline CDR1 and CDR2: MNHEY and SVGAGI. The CDR3 extends over 16 amino acids.

With respect to this clonotype: With a much larger clone just one base away, this may be a read error. The V and J genes are TRBV19 and TRBJ2-2; D is unclear. V was cut by 6 bases and J by 10 bases, with 12 bases left in between. The germline CDR1 and CDR2 sequences are LNHDA and SQIVND (reference sequence). The length of the CDR3 is 12 residues. The CDR3 DNA is TGTGCCAGTAGACAGAACGCCGAGGAGCTGTTTTTT. Encoded protein: CASRQNAEELFF.

The V and J genes are TRBV6-1 and TRBJ2-1; D is unclear. Between the trimmed V and J ends, which lost 7 bases and 5 bases, there was a span of 9 bases. Germline lookup yields CDR1 MNHNS and CDR2 SASEGT. The CDR3 sequence is 12 residues long. The CDR3 bases are TGTGCCAGCATGGGTCCGGACAATGAGCAGTTCTTC. Translated: CASMGPDNEQFF.

For the CDR3, the DNA is TGTGCCAGTAGTATAGGTCGACCGGACAGGAGCAATCAGCCCCAGCATTTT. Its translation is CASSIGRPDRSNQPQHF. The chain joins TRBV19 to TRBJ1-5, with 7 bases fitting TRBD1. With 1 base clipped from V and 1 base from J, the junction kept 7 bases outside the gene matches. This CDR3 is built from 17 residues. Germline CDR1 and CDR2: LNHDA and SQIVND (reference sequence). The whole variable domain, filled in from reference TRBV19 and TRBJ1-5, reads DGGITQSPKYLFRKEGQNVTLSCEQNLNHDAMYWYRQDPGQGLRLIYYSQIVNDFQKGDIAEGYSVSREKKESFPLTVTSAQKNPTAFYLCASSIGRPDRSNQPQHFGDGTRLSIL.

This clonotype was seen repeatedly, ten times or more. V gene TRBV9 combines with J gene TRBJ2-7; TRBD2 is a possible D gene (6 bases). The CDR3 consists of 16 residues. The V end lost 0 bases, the J end lost 1 base, and 14 bases lay between the germline ends. In germline, CDR1 is SGDLS, CDR2 YYNGEE. The DNA of the CDR3 is TGTGCCAGCAGCGTAGGAAGTGGGGCGGGATCCTACGAGCAGTACTTC. This codes for CASSVGSGAGSYEQYF.

V gene TRBV6-2 or TRBV6-3 combines with J gene TRBJ2-7; D unresolved. V lost 5 bases and J lost 2, with 16 bases in between. Germline loops: CDR1 MNHEY, CDR2 SVGEGT. CDR3 length: 15 residues. The DNA of the CDR3 is TGTGCCAGCAGTCGCCCGGCACAAACAACCTACGAGCAGTACTTC. Translating gives CASSRPAQTTYEQYF.

In this sample, this clonotype turned up many times. The rearrangement joins TRBV28 to TRBJ1-2; the match to TRBD1 covers 7 bases. The CDR3 has 14 residues. Per the germline V gene, CDR1 is MDHEN and CDR2 is SYDVKM. The V and J ends lost 5 bases and 5 bases, in that order; junction bases with no gene match: 8. The CDR3 nucleotides read TGTGCCAGCAGTCCCTGGGGGACAGCGTATGGCTACACCTTC. Translated: CASSPWGTAYGYTF.

This clonotype was detected a few times. The chain employs TRBV6-2 or TRBV6-3 and TRBJ2-3; no reliable D call. Trimming took off 8 bases at V and 2 bases at J, with 11 bases between the two ends. Germline V lookup: CDR1 MNHEY, CDR2 SVGEGT. This CDR3 contains 13 residues. CDR3 residues: CASQDRNTDTQYF. Written as DNA, the CDR3 is TGTGCCAGCCAGGACCGAAACACAGATACGCAGTATTTT.

As regards this clonotype: The junction shows a germline mismatch at one end, possibly a read error. The genes are TRBV12-3 or TRBV12-4 and TRBJ2-1, with 7 nucleotides matching TRBD1. CDR3 size: 12 residues. CDR3 region: CASSFVGTALLF. The CDR3 nucleotides are TGTGCCAGCAGTTTCGTTGGGACAGCTCTTCTCTTC.

The chain has TRBV27 and TRBJ1-5, with D possibly matching TRBD1 (6 bases). This CDR3 contains 14 residues. Per germline, CDR1 MNHEY and CDR2 SMNVEV (reference sequence). V dropped 3 bases and J dropped 7 bases, with 13 bases sitting between them. The CDR3 coding sequence is TGTGCCAGCAGTTTCGGGGGGCTGGAACAGCCCCAGCATTTT. Translated: CASSFGGLEQPQHF.

There are many counts of this clonotype. One junction end disagrees with the germline gene, perhaps due to a read error. V gene TRBV29-1 combines with J gene TRBJ1-2; no definite D call. Germline CDR1 reads SQVTM; CDR2 reads ANQGSEA. This CDR3 spans 12 amino acids. The chain's CDR3 is CSVAQANSGYTF. Here the CDR3 DNA reads TGCAGCGTTGCGCAGGCTAACTCTGGCTACACCTTC.

This clonotype has ten or more counts. The chain uses TRBV6-1 and TRBJ2-1; TRBD2 matches 11 bases. The CDR3 runs to 18 residues. The junction had 12 bases not matched to a gene; V was cut back by 4 bases and J by 4 bases. CDR1 and CDR2 from the germline V gene are MNHNS and SASEGT. The DNA of the CDR3 is TGTGCCAGCAGTGTAGGGTGGCTAGCGGGAGGCGGGTACAATGAGCAGTTCTTC. This codes for CASSVGWLAGGGYNEQFF.

This clonotype was counted at least ten times. This chain connects TRBV18 to TRBJ2-5; D is perhaps TRBD1 (5 bases). Germline lookup yields CDR1 KGHSH and CDR2 LQKENI. This CDR3 region has 16 residues. Trimming removed 3 bases from V and 5 bases from J, with 19 bases in between. CDR3 residues: CASSPNEEIAGETQYF. The CDR3 nucleotides are TGTGCCAGCTCACCTAATGAAGAGATAGCAGGGGAGACCCAGTACTTC.

The chain couples TRBV11-2 to TRBJ2-5; 12 nucleotides line up with TRBD2. CDR1 SGHAT and CDR2 FQNNGV come from the germline V gene. The ends lost 4 bases at V and 7 bases at J; junction bases unmatched: 19. This CDR3 has 19 residues. CDR3 nucleotides: TGTGCCAGCAGCTACTCGACTAGCGGGGGAGGACGAGCTTTAGGGACCCAGTACTTC. This translates into CASSYSTSGGGRALGTQYF.

This clonotype has a count of ten or more. The rearrangement uses TRBV11-2 and TRBJ2-1; possibly TRBD2 for D (6 bases). This CDR3 is 16 amino acids long. Germline CDR1 reads SGHAT; CDR2 reads FQNNGV. Trimming took 5 bases from V and 4 from J, leaving 18 bases between them. CDR3 protein: CASSSPWRGIYNEQFF. CDR3 in DNA: TGTGCCAGCAGCAGCCCCTGGCGGGGTATTTACAATGAGCAGTTCTTC.

This clonotype was seen at least ten times. J is TRBJ2-5 and V is TRBV11-2; possibly TRBD2 for D (5 bases). Per the germline V gene, CDR1 is SGHAT and CDR2 is FQNNGV. The CDR3 runs to 15 residues. Trimming removed 5 bases at V and 1 base at J, with 14 bases between. The CDR3 is CASSPQRAFQETQYF. In DNA, the CDR3 is TGTGCCAGCAGCCCACAGAGGGCGTTCCAAGAGACCCAGTACTTC.

The gene calls are TRBV3-1 and TRBJ1-5; D is uncertain. The V end lost 2 bases, the J end lost 6 bases, and 8 bases lay between the germline ends. Germline lookup yields CDR1 LGHDT and CDR2 YNNKEL (reference sequence). This CDR3 has 13 residues. The CDR3: CASSQFRGQPQHF. CDR3 coding DNA: TGTGCCAGCAGCCAATTTCGGGGTCAGCCCCAGCATTTT.

This clonotype occurred many times. The chain carries TRBV27 and TRBJ2-5; TRBD1 matches 7 bases. Germline CDR1 is MNHEY and CDR2 is SMNVEV (reference sequence). Trimming at V came to 6 bases and at J to 1 base, leaving 5 bases not matched to a gene. The length of the CDR3 is 14 residues. CDR3 amino acids: CASRSHRGQETQYF. DNA of the CDR3: TGTGCCAGCAGAAGCCACAGGGGCCAAGAGACCCAGTACTTC.

The chain employs TRBV12-3 or TRBV12-4 and TRBJ2-7; a weak D match, TRBD1 (6 bases). The CDR3 is 13 residues long. V lost 8 bases, J lost 2 bases, and 13 bases lay in between. The CDR3 loop is CASGTLPTYEQYF. The CDR3 nucleotides read TGTGCCAGCGGGACACTTCCCACCTACGAGCAGTACTTC.

In its sample, this clonotype was seen many times. The chain couples TRBV6-5 to TRBJ1-2; no definite D call. Germline V gives CDR1 MNHEY, CDR2 SVGAGI. The CDR3 sequence is 14 residues long. V lost 0 bases and J 7 bases, leaving 12 bases between the germline ends. Here the CDR3 reads CASSYSGLRGGYTF. In DNA, the CDR3 is TGTGCCAGCAGTTACTCGGGCCTTCGGGGTGGCTACACCTTC.

V and J are TRBV20-1 and TRBJ1-5; D call uncertain. V lost 2 bases to trimming and J lost 7 bases, with 21 bases between them. The CDR3 is 16 residues long. From germline, CDR1 is DFQATT and CDR2 SNEGSKA (reference sequence). CDR3 DNA sequence: TGCAGTGCTAGACGTCCCAGCCACCCCAGCCCCCAGCCCCAGCATTTT. Its translation: CSARRPSHPSPQPQHF.

This clonotype was seen ten or more times. The CDR3, as DNA: TGCGCCAGCAGCCAGGACCGCGACTTTGCTCAAGAGACCCAGTACTTC. This translates into CASSQDRDFAQETQYF. J is TRBJ2-5 and V is TRBV4-1; D not certain. This CDR3 spans 16 amino acids. Per germline, CDR1 MGHRA and CDR2 YSYEKL. The ends were cut back, 3 bases at V and 2 bases at J, with 16 bases in the middle.

This clonotype came up many times. The rearrangement links TRBV2 to TRBJ1-2, with D perhaps TRBD1 (6 bases). In germline, CDR1 is SNHLY, CDR2 FYNNEI. The CDR3 contains 12 residues. Trimming cost V 6 bases and J 4 bases, with 9 bases left between them. The CDR3 reads CASRTDSYGYTF. The CDR3 DNA reads TGTGCCAGCAGAACGGACAGCTATGGCTACACCTTC. The full variable domain, its missing parts supplied by reference TRBV2 and TRBJ1-2, is EPEVTQTPSHQVTQMGQEVILRCVPISNHLYFYWYRQILGQKVEFLVSFYNNEISEKSEIFDDQFSVERPDGSNFTLKIRSTKLEDSAMYFCASRTDSYGYTFGSGTRLTVV.